This TCR beta chain was recorded in a study of blood T cells in healthy people across ages. The CDR3 has 13 residues. Germline values: CDR1 SQVTM, CDR2 ANQGSEA. V dropped 3 bases and J dropped 4; count of bases not matched to a gene: 5. A second PCR, run for roughly 7 to 12 cycles, used a sample-barcoded 5' primer plus a J-beta primer mix. Via MiXCR, TCRdb re-called the 5' RACE reads, giving one row per CDR3 protein. Of 800,000 to 950,000 distinct CDR3 sequences listed, around 36% are singletons. The receptor comes from a man aged 18 to 29 in good health. This chain links TRBV29-1 with TRBJ1-2; TRBD1 matches at 7 bases. Sequences were obtained from blood. The CDR3 DNA reads as TGCAGCGTTGAGGAAGACAGGGCCTATGGCTACACCTTC. Amino acids: CSVEEDRAYGYTF.